One sample yielded the 5 T cell receptor beta chains listed below, sequenced in a study of blood T cell repertoires in COVID-19. Sequencing was performed with immunoSEQ multiplex PCR; in TCRdb, only in-frame clones are kept and a portion is missing. There are over 95,000 clones in the sample; 81% occur only once, and about 10% lies in the top ten. The material sequenced was peripheral blood. The receptors stem from a human donor in a cohort sampled during active COVID-19.

The gene calls are TRBV24-1 and TRBJ2-7; possible D gene TRBD1, 5 bases. The CDR3 contains 21 residues. Trimming removed 0 bases at V and 4 bases at J, with 30 bases between. Germline CDR1 KGHDR, CDR2 SFDVKD. The CDR3 sequence is CATSDLLRQPSLQVDPYEQYF. The CDR3 bases are TGTGCCACCAGTGATTTGCTCAGACAGCCCTCGCTCCAGGTTGACCCTTACGAGCAGTACTTC.

The V gene is TRBV11-3, the J gene TRBJ2-2; 11 nucleotides line up with TRBD2. Looked up from germline, CDR1 is SGHNT and CDR2 is YENEEA. V lost 5 bases to trimming and J lost 0 bases; unmatched junction nucleotides: 5. This CDR3 spans 17 amino acids. This CDR3 reads CASSKLAGGANTGELFF. CDR3 sequence (DNA): TGTGCCAGCAGCAAGCTAGCGGGGGGTGCGAACACCGGGGAGCTGTTTTTT.

The chain is built from TRBV6-5 and TRBJ1-5, with no clear D. The germline V and J ends were trimmed by 2 bases and 7 bases, with 9 bases remaining between them. In germline, CDR1 is MNHEY, CDR2 SVGAGI. The CDR3 has 13 residues. The CDR3 is CASSYASGQPQHF. CDR3 bases: TGTGCCAGCAGTTACGCCTCGGGGCAGCCCCAGCATTTT.

V gene TRBV19 combines with J gene TRBJ2-1; the match to TRBD2 covers 12 bases. V trimming: 10 bases; J trimming: 3 bases; junction bases outside the gene matches: 1. The CDR3 spans 13 residues. The germline CDR1 and CDR2 sequences are LNHDA and SQIVND (reference sequence). CDR3 residues: CATTSGGYNEQFF. In nucleotides, the CDR3 is TGTGCCACGACTAGCGGGGGCTACAATGAGCAGTTCTTC.

This clone was counted between two and nine times. This chain connects TRBV6-5 to TRBJ1-5, with D uncertain. V was pared by 6 bases and J by 0 bases, with 9 bases between. This CDR3 contains 14 residues. CDR1 and CDR2 (germline): MNHEY, SVGAGI. In DNA, the CDR3 is TGTGCCAGCAGCCCGGGATTTAGCAATCAGCCCCAGCATTTT. It specifies CASSPGFSNQPQHF.